The 20 T cell receptor beta chains below come from one sample, sequenced in a study of identical twins. TCRdb called the 5' RACE reads again in MiXCR, with one record for every CDR3 protein. Among 250,000 to 350,000 distinct CDR3 sequences listed, roughly 8.6% were seen once. Separately, the same data were catalogued under a study of yellow fever vaccine responses in identical twins.

Sequenced: memory (CD45RO+) T cells sorted from blood. These TCRs come from a woman between 18 and 30 years old in good health.

This clonotype was counted a few times. This chain joins TRBV10-3 and TRBJ2-1; no firm D call. CDR3 length: 17 residues. V was pared by 3 bases and J by 5 bases, with 20 bases between. Germline V gene lookup returns CDR1 ENHRY and CDR2 SYGVKD. CDR3 sequence reads: CAISEKRVNPKNNEQFF. CDR3 in DNA: TGTGCCATCAGTGAAAAGCGAGTCAACCCTAAAAACAATGAGCAGTTCTTC.

This clonotype was counted ten times or more. The J gene is TRBJ1-1, the V gene TRBV2; D gene ambiguous. This CDR3 is 11 amino acids long. Germline CDR1 and CDR2: SNHLY and FYNNEI. V dropped 4 bases and J dropped 5 bases, with 5 bases sitting between them. DNA of the CDR3: TGTGCCAGCAGTGGAGGTACTGAAGCTTTCTTT. Translating gives CASSGGTEAFF.

In its sample, this clonotype was seen a few times. The CDR3, as DNA: TGTGCCAGCAGTTTATCGGGAGGGGGCGGCTCACCCCTCCACTTT. It yields the protein CASSLSGGGGSPLHF. The rearrangement links TRBV28 to TRBJ1-6; 7 positions match TRBD1. The CDR3 loop spans 15 amino acids. Germline V gives CDR1 MDHEN, CDR2 SYDVKM. J lost 10 bases, V lost 1 base, and 7 bases had no gene match.

The sample holds many counts of this clonotype. One junction end disagrees with the germline gene, perhaps due to a read error. The chain couples TRBV29-1 to TRBJ2-5, with TRBD1 identical over 12 bases. From germline, CDR1 is SQVTM and CDR2 ANQGSEA. The CDR3 is 16 amino acids. In DNA, the CDR3 is TGCAGCGCTGAATCCGGGACAGGGGGCTTGCAAGAGACCCAGTACTTC. This sequence encodes CSAESGTGGLQETQYF.

The V gene is TRBV5-1, the J gene TRBJ2-6, with D tentatively TRBD1 (6 bases). Trimming took 1 base from V and 3 from J, leaving 11 bases between them. The germline gives CDR1 SGHRS, CDR2 YFSETQ. This CDR3 has 16 residues. CDR3: CASSLLQGNGANVLTF. The CDR3 region has the DNA TGCGCCAGCAGCTTGCTACAGGGTAATGGGGCCAACGTCCTGACTTTC.

This clonotype showed up just a few times. The chain carries TRBV20-1 and TRBJ1-2, with D perhaps matching TRBD1 (5 bases). This CDR3 has 12 residues. V was shortened by 6 bases and J by 4 bases, with 12 bases between the two germline ends. CDR1 is DFQATT and CDR2 is SNEGSKA in the germline V gene (reference sequence). For the CDR3, the DNA is TGCAGTGCGGAGGGGCAGTCCTATGGCTACACCTTC. It encodes CSAEGQSYGYTF.

The rearrangement links TRBV3-1 to TRBJ2-2; possibly TRBD1 or TRBD2 for D (5 bases each). The V gene's germline CDR1 is LGHDT and CDR2 YNNKEL (reference sequence). This CDR3 spans 15 amino acids. The V end lost 5 bases, the J end lost 5 bases, and 15 bases lay between the germline ends. CDR3 loop: CASSYGKGRTGELFF. DNA for the CDR3: TGTGCCAGCAGCTACGGAAAGGGACGGACCGGGGAGCTGTTTTTT.

This clonotype has a count of ten or more. The rearrangement links TRBV7-2 to TRBJ1-4, with TRBD1 matching over 7 bases. Germline values: CDR1 SGHTA, CDR2 FQGNSA. The V and J ends lost 5 bases and 11 bases, in that order; junction bases with no gene match: 5. The CDR3 is 12 residues long. The CDR3: CASSADREKLFF. The CDR3 nucleotides read TGTGCCAGCAGCGCTGACAGGGAGAAACTGTTTTTT.

This clonotype showed up just a few times. V usage is TRBV10-3 and J usage is TRBJ2-7, with D possibly matching TRBD2 (6 bases). Germline V gives CDR1 ENHRY, CDR2 SYGVKD. Between the trimmed V and J ends, which lost 0 bases and 4 bases, there was a span of 10 bases. CDR3 length equals 14 residues. Here the CDR3 DNA reads TGTGCCATCAGTGAGTCGGTAGGGAGGTACGAGCAGTACGTC. Residues: CAISESVGRYEQYV.

This clonotype showed up just a few times. The chain couples TRBV3-1 to TRBJ2-5, with D unresolved. The CDR3 runs to 15 residues. V shed 6 bases and J shed 3 bases, with 17 bases lying between them. CDR1 and CDR2 (germline): LGHDT, YNNKEL (reference sequence). The CDR3 protein is CASRRFPSKEETQYF. In DNA form, the CDR3 reads TGTGCCAGCAGAAGGTTTCCCAGCAAAGAAGAGACCCAGTACTTC.

This clonotype was observed a handful of times. The V and J genes are TRBV3-1 and TRBJ2-1; D is undetermined. V was shortened by 0 bases and J by 3 bases, with 3 bases between the two germline ends. This CDR3 has 13 residues. The germline CDR1 and CDR2 sequences are LGHDT and YNNKEL (reference sequence). CDR3 residues: CASSQDLYNEQFF. The DNA for the CDR3 is TGTGCCAGCAGCCAAGATCTCTACAATGAGCAGTTCTTC.

In this sample, this clonotype turned up many times. The genes are TRBV5-1 and TRBJ2-2; 7 positions match TRBD1. Germline V gene data show CDR1 as SGHRS and CDR2 as YFSETQ. CDR3 length equals 14 residues. Germline trimming cut 1 base from V and 4 bases from J; bases unmatched to any gene: 1. The CDR3 sequence is CASSLTGATGELFF. CDR3 sequence (DNA): TGCGCCAGCAGCTTGACAGGGGCCACCGGGGAGCTGTTTTTT.

This clonotype was seen ten or more times. V and J are TRBV4-2 and TRBJ1-2; 7 bases match TRBD1. CDR1 LGHNA and CDR2 YNFKEQ come from the germline V gene. This CDR3 has 15 residues. V lost 2 bases to trimming and J lost 0 bases; unmatched junction nucleotides: 3. The CDR3 loop reads CASSQSGTANYGYTF. The CDR3 DNA follows: TGTGCCAGCAGCCAATCAGGGACAGCTAACTATGGCTACACCTTC.

CDR3: CASNWGTSANYEQYF. The CDR3 region has the DNA TGCGCCAGCAACTGGGGTACTAGCGCAAATTACGAGCAGTACTTC. The chain has TRBV5-1 and TRBJ2-7, with TRBD2 identical over 7 bases. Germline values: CDR1 SGHRS, CDR2 YFSETQ. The CDR3 contains 15 residues. With V trimmed by 6 bases and J by 4 bases, 13 bases remained unmatched. Filled out from reference TRBV5-1 and TRBJ2-7, the complete variable domain reads KAGVTQTPRYLIKTRGQQVTLSCSPISGHRSVSWYQQTPGQGLQFLFEYFSETQRNKGNFPGRFSGRQFSNSRSEMNVSTLELGDSALYLCASNWGTSANYEQYFGPGTRLTVT.

The chain uses TRBV6-1 and TRBJ2-1; possible D gene TRBD1, 6 bases. The CDR3 has 13 amino acids. The V gene's germline CDR1 is MNHNS and CDR2 SASEGT. V dropped 6 bases and J dropped 5 bases, with 11 bases sitting between them. The CDR3 DNA reads as TGTGCCAGCAGACACAGGGAGAACAATGAGCAGTTCTTC. Translation: CASRHRENNEQFF.

This clonotype appeared many times. The J gene is TRBJ2-7, the V gene TRBV10-1; D is unresolved. Germline V CDR1 and CDR2: WNHNN, SYGVQD (reference sequence). This CDR3 spans 14 amino acids. Trimming pared 0 bases from V and 7 bases from J, leaving 13 bases between. Here the CDR3 reads CASSESNLDGEQYF. The CDR3 nucleotides read TGCGCCAGCAGTGAGTCGAACCTTGACGGGGAGCAGTACTTC.

This chain uses TRBV12-3 or TRBV12-4 with TRBJ2-7; 10 bases map to TRBD2. The CDR3 sequence is 12 residues long. Losses at the gene ends were 5 bases for V and 7 bases for J; bases not matched to a gene: 2. CDR3 region: CASSASGGEQYF. Written as DNA, the CDR3 is TGTGCCAGCAGTGCTAGCGGGGGTGAGCAGTACTTC.

The chain joins TRBV14 to TRBJ2-1; D call uncertain. V gave up 1 base and J gave up 3 bases, with 19 bases separating them. This CDR3 has 18 residues. Per the germline V gene, CDR1 is SGHDN and CDR2 is FVKESK. CDR3 in amino acids: CASSQAAASRLLYNEQFF. As DNA, the CDR3 is TGTGCCAGCAGCCAAGCTGCCGCTAGTCGGCTCCTCTACAATGAGCAGTTCTTC.

This clonotype has ten or more counts. This sequence joins TRBV7-6 and TRBJ1-4; no clear D. In germline, CDR1 is SGHVS, CDR2 FNYEAQ. The CDR3 has 20 amino acids. The V end lost 1 base, the J end lost 0 bases, and 21 bases lay between the germline ends. CDR3 nucleotide sequence: TGTGCCAGCAGCTTAGGTTCTACACCCCGGGGAGCGGCAACTAATGAAAAACTGTTTTTT. It codes for CASSLGSTPRGAATNEKLFF. Full variable domain (outside the CDR3, taken from reference TRBV7-6 and TRBJ1-4): GAGVSQSPRYKVTKRGQDVALRCDPISGHVSLYWYRQALGQGPEFLTYFNYEAQQDKSGLPNDRFSAERPEGSISTLTIQRTEQRDSAMYRCASSLGSTPRGAATNEKLFFGSGTQLSVL.

About this clonotype: Being one base from a much bigger clone, this may be a read error. The chain employs TRBV3-1 and TRBJ1-5, with 7 nucleotides matching TRBD1. The CDR3 is 15 residues long. V gave up 4 bases and J gave up 6 bases; unmatched junction bases: 9. Germline V gene data show CDR1 as LGHDT and CDR2 as YNNKEL (reference sequence). CDR3 sequence (DNA): TGTGCCAGCAGCCGGACAGGTCTTGAGTGTCAGCCCCAGCATTTT. It encodes CASSRTGLECQPQHF.